A single TCR beta chain is shown here with its context. The sample is drawn from a study of technical replicates of blood from a few donors. The CDR3 totals 13 residues. V was pared by 7 bases and J by 1 base, with 4 bases of the junction left unmatched. Germline CDR1 and CDR2: SGHRS and YFSETQ. Sequencing was performed with immunoSEQ multiplex PCR; in TCRdb, only in-frame clones are kept and a portion is missing. Among fewer than 85,000 clones listed, 90% to 95% were seen once. The sample was T cells isolated from PBMCs. The chain couples TRBV5-1 to TRBJ1-1; 7 bases fit TRBD1. This clonotype was obtained from a human donor in good health. CDR3 protein: CASGTAKNTEAFF. The CDR3 coding sequence is TGCGCCAGCGGGACAGCAAAGAACACTGAAGCTTTCTTT.